The 4 T cell receptor beta chains given below trace back to one sample, sequenced in a study of shared clonotypes between healthy human individuals. Libraries were prepared by immunoSEQ multiplex PCR; TCRdb keeps only in-frame clonotypes and omits some of them. The data hold 1.4 million to 1.5 million clones, with over 95% observed a single time. Sequences were obtained from naive CD4+ T cells sorted from blood. The subset is: CD45RA+ positively selected. The origin of the receptors is a man between 25 and 39 years old in good health.

The chain combines TRBV9 with TRBJ2-2; TRBD2 matches 7 bases. The CDR3 consists of 16 residues. V dropped 0 bases and J dropped 5; count of bases not matched to a gene: 7. In germline, CDR1 is SGDLS, CDR2 YYNGEE. CDR3 nucleotides: TGTGCCAGCAGCGTAGGTCTAGCGGTGGGAACCGGGGAGCTGTTTTTT. Translated: CASSVGLAVGTGELFF.

This chain links TRBV6-1 with TRBJ1-2; D is unresolved. CDR3 size: 13 residues. Germline V gene lookup returns CDR1 MNHNS and CDR2 SASEGT. V was shortened by 5 bases and J by 8 bases, with 15 bases between the two germline ends. The chain's CDR3 is CASSSDFIGGYTF. For the CDR3, the DNA is TGTGCCAGCAGTTCCGACTTTATAGGAGGCTACACCTTC.

This chain uses TRBV19 with TRBJ1-1, with D possibly matching TRBD1 (5 bases). Looked up from germline, CDR1 is LNHDA and CDR2 is SQIVND (reference sequence). V lost 5 bases and J lost 1, with 8 bases in between. The length of the CDR3 is 13 residues. The chain's CDR3 is CASSADRNTEAFF. In DNA, the CDR3 is TGTGCCAGTAGTGCTGACAGGAACACTGAAGCTTTCTTT.

The chain uses TRBV30 and TRBJ1-5, with a weak D call TRBD1 (6 bases). V shed 5 bases and J shed 4 bases, with 12 bases lying between them. CDR1 and CDR2 (germline): GTSNPN, SVGIG (reference sequence). The CDR3 consists of 13 residues. CDR3 bases: TGTGCCTGGGGCGGGGGGCTGAATCAGCCCCAGCATTTT. Translation gives CAWGGGLNQPQHF.